One sample yielded the 9 T cell receptor beta chains listed below, sequenced in a study of neurological immune-mediated disorders. TCRdb itself ran the 5' RACE reads through MiXCR, one entry per CDR3 protein. This table has approximately 50,000 distinct CDR3 sequences, roughly 8% appearing once. Specified time point: longitudinal time-point 3. The sample taken for sequencing was PBMCs. The receptor set was obtained from a woman aged 40-49 years in good health.

This clonotype was counted many times. The chain couples TRBV20-1 to TRBJ1-6; D gene ambiguous. CDR1 is DFQATT and CDR2 is SNEGSKA in the germline V gene (reference sequence). The CDR3 is 15 amino acids. V gave up 1 base and J gave up 6 bases, with 13 bases separating them. CDR3 region: CSARGFGPLNSPLHF. CDR3 DNA: TGCAGTGCTAGAGGATTTGGGCCTCTTAATTCACCCCTCCACTTT.

This clonotype has at least ten counts. V and J are TRBV6-5 and TRBJ2-7; 8 bases align to TRBD1. Unmatched junction bases numbered 15, after V lost 9 bases and J lost 2 bases. This CDR3 spans 16 amino acids. CDR1 is MNHEY and CDR2 is SVGAGI in the germline V gene. CDR3 residues: CASGTGTGGRPYEQYF. The CDR3 DNA is TGTGCCAGTGGAACCGGGACAGGAGGGCGCCCCTACGAGCAGTACTTC.

As for this clonotype: A much larger clone differs from this one at a single base, so this may be a read error. V and J are TRBV24-1 and TRBJ2-2; D perhaps matches TRBD2 (6 bases). The CDR3 is 12 amino acids. The V gene's germline CDR1 is KGHDR and CDR2 SFDVKD. The CDR3 protein is CVTRRGTGELFF. The CDR3 coding sequence is TGTGTCACCCGCCGGGGGACCGGGGAGCTGTTTTTT.

Regarding this clonotype: This could be a read error, since a much larger clone is one nucleotide away. The gene calls are TRBV12-3 or TRBV12-4 and TRBJ1-2, with unresolved D. Trimming removed 0 bases from V and 0 bases from J, with 5 bases in between. The CDR3 is 14 amino acids. CDR3 bases: TGTGCCAGCAGTTTAGCCTGTCCTAACTATGGCTACACCTTC. It codes for CASSLACPNYGYTF.

In its sample, this clonotype was seen many times. The chain carries TRBV10-3 and TRBJ1-2, with 9 bases aligning to TRBD1. V trimming: 3 bases; J trimming: 2 bases; junction bases outside the gene matches: 4. Per the germline V gene, CDR1 is ENHRY and CDR2 is SYGVKD. This CDR3 spans 15 amino acids. The CDR3 region is CAISDPTGGNYGYTF. The DNA of the CDR3 is TGTGCCATCAGTGACCCGACAGGGGGGAACTATGGCTACACCTTC.

This clonotype appeared many times. This chain links TRBV4-3 with TRBJ2-1; 8 nucleotides line up with TRBD1. CDR1 is LGHNA and CDR2 is YSLEER in the germline V gene. CDR3 size: 17 residues. Trimming removed 0 bases from V and 1 base from J; junction bases left unmatched: 5. This CDR3 reads CASSQDRNRGSYNEQFF. The DNA for the CDR3 is TGCGCCAGCAGCCAAGATCGGAACAGGGGGTCCTACAATGAGCAGTTCTTC.

This clonotype was seen ten or more times. This sequence joins TRBV12-3 or TRBV12-4 and TRBJ2-3; maybe TRBD2 (5 bases). Trimming took 0 bases from V and 2 from J, leaving 9 bases between them. The CDR3 runs 15 residues. For the CDR3, the DNA is TGTGCCAGCAGTTTAGCGGGAGAGGTCACAGATACGCAGTATTTT. Amino acids: CASSLAGEVTDTQYF.

In its sample, this clonotype was seen many times. The chain couples TRBV5-1 to TRBJ2-2, with 7 positions matching TRBD1. Germline-derived CDR1 and CDR2 are SGHRS and YFSETQ. With V trimmed by 2 bases and J by 4 bases, 5 bases remained unmatched. The CDR3 is made up of 15 amino acids. The CDR3 region has the DNA TGCGCCAGCAGCTTCGGGACAGAGGGCACCGGGGAGCTGTTTTTT. As protein: CASSFGTEGTGELFF. The variable domain in full, completed from reference TRBV5-1 and TRBJ2-2, reads KAGVTQTPRYLIKTRGQQVTLSCSPISGHRSVSWYQQTPGQGLQFLFEYFSETQRNKGNFPGRFSGRQFSNSRSEMNVSTLELGDSALYLCASSFGTEGTGELFFGEGSRLTVL.

The sample holds many counts of this clonotype. This sequence joins TRBV10-3 and TRBJ2-2; no definite D call. Germline-derived CDR1 and CDR2 are ENHRY and SYGVKD. This CDR3 is 15 amino acids long. Trimming took 2 bases from V and 1 from J, leaving 8 bases between them. The CDR3 region has the DNA TGTGCCATCAGTGAGAGGGTATTGAACACCGGGGAGCTGTTTTTT. It encodes CAISERVLNTGELFF.